This T cell receptor beta chain was recovered during a study of radiotherapy plus CTLA-4 blockade in lung cancer (dated by TCRdb to the late 2010s). About the study as a whole: Objective responses occurred in more than 15% of enrolled patients, and approximately 34% achieved disease control.

The study evaluated CTLA-4 blockade (ipilimumab) given together with focal radiation therapy in patients who had chemo-refractory metastatic non-small-cell lung cancer. Overall study outcomes, separate from this receptor: Increased serum interferon-beta after radiation, together with early dynamic changes in blood T cell clones, were reported to be the strongest predictors of response. TCR clones derived from tumors expanded in peripheral blood after treatment with radiotherapy and ipilimumab.

Comment on this clone: Its binding antigen is unknown. Per-base qualities were not stored, and no clone one base away is much larger.

CDR1 and CDR2, per the germline V gene, are MDHEN and SYDVKM. CDR3 length: 12 amino acids, cysteine to phenylalanine. CDR3 DNA only is kept here, 36 bases in frame from base 1. V drops 2 bases and J drops 4 bases, leaving 6 bases in between. Library preparation used the immunoSEQ multiplex PCR assay. Not all clones reach the TCRdb copy of this immuneACCESS table, which keeps in-frame sequences only. Checked studies attribute under half of the gap to unresolved V genes and leave the rest unexplained. The sample contains some 33,000 clones, 70% to 75% of them found a single time. The ten biggest clones cover more than 4.5% of the sample.

Recombination joined TRBV28 with TRBJ2-7; perhaps TRBD1 is the D gene, with 6 bases matching. The starting material was peripheral blood, obtained from a patient treated with radiotherapy plus ipilimumab. The clonotype originates from a human donor with non-small cell lung cancer whose response to radiotherapy plus ipilimumab could not be evaluated. In nucleotides, the sequence is TGTGCCAGCAGTTTACAGGGGTACGAGCAGTACTTC. This translates into CASSLQGYEQYF.